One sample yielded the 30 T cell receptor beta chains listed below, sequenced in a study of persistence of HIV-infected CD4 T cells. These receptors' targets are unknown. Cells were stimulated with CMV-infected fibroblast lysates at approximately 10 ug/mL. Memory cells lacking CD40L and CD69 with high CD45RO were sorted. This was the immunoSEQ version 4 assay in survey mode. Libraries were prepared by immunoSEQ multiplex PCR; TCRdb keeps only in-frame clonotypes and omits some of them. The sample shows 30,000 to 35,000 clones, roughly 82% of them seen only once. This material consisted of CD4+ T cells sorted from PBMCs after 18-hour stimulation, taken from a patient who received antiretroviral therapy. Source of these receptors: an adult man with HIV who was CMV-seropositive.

This CDR3 reads CASSPSRGGTEAFF. The CDR3 DNA sequence: TGTGCCAGCTCACCTTCCAGGGGGGGCACTGAAGCTTTCTTT. This rearrangement joins TRBV18 to TRBJ1-1; 7 positions agree with TRBD1. V shed 3 bases, J shed 4 bases, and the junction held 5 bases outside the gene matches. CDR3 length: 14 residues. CDR1 is KGHSH and CDR2 is LQKENI in the germline V gene. The full variable domain, its missing parts supplied by reference TRBV18 and TRBJ1-1, is NAGVMQNPRHLVRRRGQEARLRCSPMKGHSHVYWYRQLPEEGLKFMVYLQKENIIDESGMPKERFSAEFPKEGPSILRIQQVVRGDSAAYFCASSPSRGGTEAFFGQGTRLTVV.

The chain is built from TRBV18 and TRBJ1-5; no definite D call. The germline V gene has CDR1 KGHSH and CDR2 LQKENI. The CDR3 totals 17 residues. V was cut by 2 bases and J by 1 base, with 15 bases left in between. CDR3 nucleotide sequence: TGTGCCAGCTCACCAGAAGGTAGAAGTAGGAGCAATCAGCCCCAGCATTTT. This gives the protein CASSPEGRSRSNQPQHF.

The CDR3, as DNA: TGCGCCAGCAGCCCAAAACCAGGGGACCATAGCAATCAGCCCCAGCATTTT. Translation: CASSPKPGDHSNQPQHF. The rearrangement links TRBV4-1 to TRBJ1-5, with D maybe TRBD1 (6 bases). From germline, CDR1 is MGHRA and CDR2 YSYEKL. This CDR3 has 17 amino acids. V lost 4 bases to trimming and J lost 0 bases, with 16 bases between them.

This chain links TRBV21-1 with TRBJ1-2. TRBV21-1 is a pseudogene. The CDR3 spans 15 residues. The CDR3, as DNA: TGTGCCAGCAGCGCAAAGCATAAGGGTGACTATGGCTACACCTTC. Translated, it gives CASSAKHKGDYGYTF.

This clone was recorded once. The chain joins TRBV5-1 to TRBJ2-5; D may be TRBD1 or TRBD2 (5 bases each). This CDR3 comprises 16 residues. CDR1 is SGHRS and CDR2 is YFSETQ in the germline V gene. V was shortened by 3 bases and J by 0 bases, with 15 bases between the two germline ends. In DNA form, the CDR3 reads TGCGCCAGCAGCTCCGGACGGAGGACAAACCAAGAGACCCAGTACTTC. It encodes CASSSGRRTNQETQYF.

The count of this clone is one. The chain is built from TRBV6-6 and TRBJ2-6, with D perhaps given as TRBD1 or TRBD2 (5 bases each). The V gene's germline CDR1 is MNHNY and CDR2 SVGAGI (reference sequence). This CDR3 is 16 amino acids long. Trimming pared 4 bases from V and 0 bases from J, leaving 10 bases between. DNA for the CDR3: TGTGCCAGCAGTTCACCGGGACGCTCTGGGGCCAACGTCCTGACTTTC. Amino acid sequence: CASSSPGRSGANVLTF.

In DNA form, the CDR3 reads TGTGCCAGCAGTTACTCGAAAATATACGAGCAGTACTTC. Encoded protein: CASSYSKIYEQYF. J is TRBJ2-7 and V is TRBV6-2 or TRBV6-3; D gene unclear. This CDR3 comprises 13 residues. Looked up from germline, CDR1 is MNHEY and CDR2 is SVGEGT. The V end was cut by 0 bases, the J end by 4 bases, with 7 bases between.

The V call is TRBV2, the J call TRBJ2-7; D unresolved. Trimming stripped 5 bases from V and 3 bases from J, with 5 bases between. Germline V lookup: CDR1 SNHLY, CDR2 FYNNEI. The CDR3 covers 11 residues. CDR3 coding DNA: TGTGCCAGCAGTAAAGGCTACGAGCAGTACTTC. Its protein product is CASSKGYEQYF.

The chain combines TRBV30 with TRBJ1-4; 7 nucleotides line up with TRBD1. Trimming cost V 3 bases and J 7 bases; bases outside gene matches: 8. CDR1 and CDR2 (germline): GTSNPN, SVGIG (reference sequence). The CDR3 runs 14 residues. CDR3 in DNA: TGTGCCTGGAGGGCGACAGGGTTAGGTGAAAAACTGTTTTTT. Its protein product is CAWRATGLGEKLFF.

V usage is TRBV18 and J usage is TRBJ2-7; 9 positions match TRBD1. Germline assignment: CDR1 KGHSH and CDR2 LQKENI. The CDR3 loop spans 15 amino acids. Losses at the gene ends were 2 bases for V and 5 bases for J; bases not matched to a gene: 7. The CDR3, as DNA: TGTGCCAGCTCACCATCCCGGGACAGGGACCACGAGCAGTACTTC. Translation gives CASSPSRDRDHEQYF.

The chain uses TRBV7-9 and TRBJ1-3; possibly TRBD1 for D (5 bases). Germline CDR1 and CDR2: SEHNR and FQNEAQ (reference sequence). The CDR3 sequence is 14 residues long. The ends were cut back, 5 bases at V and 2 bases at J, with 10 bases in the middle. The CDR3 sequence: CASSHRTTGNTIYF. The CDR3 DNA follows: TGTGCCAGCAGCCATAGGACAACTGGAAACACCATATATTTT.

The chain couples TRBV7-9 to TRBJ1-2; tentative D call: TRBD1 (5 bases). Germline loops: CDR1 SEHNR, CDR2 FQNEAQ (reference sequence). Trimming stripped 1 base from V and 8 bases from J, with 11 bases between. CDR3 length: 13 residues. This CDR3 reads CASSLVGALGYTF. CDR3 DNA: TGTGCCAGCAGCTTAGTAGGGGCTCTGGGCTACACCTTC.

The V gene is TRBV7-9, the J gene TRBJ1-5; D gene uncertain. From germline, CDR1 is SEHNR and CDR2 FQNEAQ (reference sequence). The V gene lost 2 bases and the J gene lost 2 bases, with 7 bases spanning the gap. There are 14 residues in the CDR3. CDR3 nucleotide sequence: TGTGCCAGCAGCTTATACGGGGGCAATCAGCCCCAGCATTTT. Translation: CASSLYGGNQPQHF.

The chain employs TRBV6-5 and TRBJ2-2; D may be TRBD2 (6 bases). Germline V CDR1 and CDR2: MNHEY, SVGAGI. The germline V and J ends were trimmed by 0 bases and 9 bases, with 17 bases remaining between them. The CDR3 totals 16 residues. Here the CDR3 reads CASSYSGRQIRRELFF. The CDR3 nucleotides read TGTGCCAGCAGTTACTCGGGGAGGCAGATCAGACGGGAGCTGTTTTTT.

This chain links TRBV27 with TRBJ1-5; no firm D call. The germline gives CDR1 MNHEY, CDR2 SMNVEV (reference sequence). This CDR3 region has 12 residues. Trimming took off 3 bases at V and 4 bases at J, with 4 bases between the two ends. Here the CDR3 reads CASSFRNQPQHF. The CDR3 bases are TGTGCCAGCAGTTTTAGGAATCAGCCCCAGCATTTT.

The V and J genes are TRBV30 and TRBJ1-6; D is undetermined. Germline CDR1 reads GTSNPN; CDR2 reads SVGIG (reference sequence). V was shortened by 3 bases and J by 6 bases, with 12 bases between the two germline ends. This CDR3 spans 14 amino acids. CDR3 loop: CAWSEDLINSPLHF. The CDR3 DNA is TGTGCCTGGAGCGAGGACCTAATTAATTCACCCCTCCACTTT.

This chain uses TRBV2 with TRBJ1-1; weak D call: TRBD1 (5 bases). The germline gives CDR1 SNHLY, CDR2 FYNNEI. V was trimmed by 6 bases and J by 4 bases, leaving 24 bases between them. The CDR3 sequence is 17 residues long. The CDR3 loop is CASRVPGTSRSVTEAFF. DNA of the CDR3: TGTGCCAGCAGAGTGCCCGGGACTTCCCGAAGTGTCACTGAAGCTTTCTTT.

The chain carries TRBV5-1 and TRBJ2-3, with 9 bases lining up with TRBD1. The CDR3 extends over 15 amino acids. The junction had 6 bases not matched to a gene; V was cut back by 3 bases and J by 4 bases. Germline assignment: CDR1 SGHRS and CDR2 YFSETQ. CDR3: CASSSNRGPADTQYF. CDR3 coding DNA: TGCGCCAGCAGCTCAAACAGGGGGCCGGCAGATACGCAGTATTTT.

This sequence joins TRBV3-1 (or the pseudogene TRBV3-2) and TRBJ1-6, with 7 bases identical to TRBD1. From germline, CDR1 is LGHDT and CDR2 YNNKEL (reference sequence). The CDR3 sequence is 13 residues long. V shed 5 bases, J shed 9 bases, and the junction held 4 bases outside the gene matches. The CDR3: CASSKGTASPLHF. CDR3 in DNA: TGTGCCAGCAGCAAAGGGACAGCTTCACCCCTCCACTTT.

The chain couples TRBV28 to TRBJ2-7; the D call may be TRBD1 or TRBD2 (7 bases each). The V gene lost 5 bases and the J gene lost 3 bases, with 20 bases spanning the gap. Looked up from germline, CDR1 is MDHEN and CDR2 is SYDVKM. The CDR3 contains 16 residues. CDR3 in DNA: TGTGCCAGCAGTCCGAGACAGGGAGGGGGTATCTACGAGCAGTACTTC. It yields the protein CASSPRQGGGIYEQYF.

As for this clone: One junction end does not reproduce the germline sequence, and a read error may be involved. CDR3 amino acids: CASSQGLAATDTQYF. CDR3 DNA sequence: TGTGCTAGCAGCCAGGGACTAGCGGCCACAGATACGCAGTATTTT. V usage is TRBV7-7 and J usage is TRBJ2-3; 11 nucleotides agree with TRBD2. The germline V gene has CDR1 SSHAT and CDR2 FNYEAQ (reference sequence). CDR3 size: 15 residues.

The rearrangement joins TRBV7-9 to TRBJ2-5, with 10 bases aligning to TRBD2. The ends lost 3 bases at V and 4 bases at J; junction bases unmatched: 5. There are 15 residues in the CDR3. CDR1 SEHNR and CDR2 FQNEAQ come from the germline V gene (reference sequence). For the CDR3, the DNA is TGTGCCAGCAGCTTCACAGCGGGGGGGCGAGAGACCCAGTACTTC. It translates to CASSFTAGGRETQYF.

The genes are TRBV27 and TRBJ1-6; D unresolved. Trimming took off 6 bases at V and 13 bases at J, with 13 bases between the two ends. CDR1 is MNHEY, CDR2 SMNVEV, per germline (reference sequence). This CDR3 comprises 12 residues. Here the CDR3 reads CASRMRPGPLHF. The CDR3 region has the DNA TGTGCCAGCAGAATGAGACCGGGGCCCCTCCACTTT.

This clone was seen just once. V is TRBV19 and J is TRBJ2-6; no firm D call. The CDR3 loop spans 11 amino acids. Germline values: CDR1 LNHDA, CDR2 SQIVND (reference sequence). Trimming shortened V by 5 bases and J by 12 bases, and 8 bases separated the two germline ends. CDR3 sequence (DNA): TGTGCCAGTAGTCAGATGGCCGTCCTGACTTTC. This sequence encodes CASSQMAVLTF.

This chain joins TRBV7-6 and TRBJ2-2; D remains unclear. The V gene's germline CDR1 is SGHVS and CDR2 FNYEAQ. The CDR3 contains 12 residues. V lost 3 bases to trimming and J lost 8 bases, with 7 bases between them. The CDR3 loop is CASSFFAGELFF. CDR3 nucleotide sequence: TGTGCCAGCAGCTTTTTCGCGGGGGAGCTGTTTTTT.

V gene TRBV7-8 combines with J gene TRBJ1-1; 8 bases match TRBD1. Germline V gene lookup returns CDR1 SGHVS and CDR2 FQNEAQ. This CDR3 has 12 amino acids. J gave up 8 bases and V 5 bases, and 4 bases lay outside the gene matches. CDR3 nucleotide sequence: TGTGCCAGCAGCCTACGGACAGGGGAAGCTTTCTTT. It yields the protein CASSLRTGEAFF.

CDR3 sequence: CASSPLPGLWNSPLHF. CDR3 DNA sequence: TGTGCCAGCTCACCTCTCCCGGGACTGTGGAATTCACCCCTCCACTTT. This chain links TRBV18 with TRBJ1-6; the D gene is possibly TRBD1 (5 bases). The CDR3 length is 16 residues. The V end was cut by 3 bases, the J end by 7 bases, with 16 bases between. Germline CDR1 KGHSH, CDR2 LQKENI.

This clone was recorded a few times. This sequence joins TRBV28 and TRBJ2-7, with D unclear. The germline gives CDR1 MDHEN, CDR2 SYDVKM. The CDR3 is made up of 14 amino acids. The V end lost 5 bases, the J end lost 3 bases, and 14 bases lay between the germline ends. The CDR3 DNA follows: TGTGCCAGCAGTCCAATGTATTCATTCTACGAGCAGTACTTC. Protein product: CASSPMYSFYEQYF. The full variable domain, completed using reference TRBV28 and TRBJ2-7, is DVKVTQSSRYLVKRTGEKVFLECVQDMDHENMFWYRQDPGLGLRLIYFSYDVKMKEKGDIPEGYSVSREKKERFSLILESASTNQTSMYLCASSPMYSFYEQYFGPGTRLTVT.

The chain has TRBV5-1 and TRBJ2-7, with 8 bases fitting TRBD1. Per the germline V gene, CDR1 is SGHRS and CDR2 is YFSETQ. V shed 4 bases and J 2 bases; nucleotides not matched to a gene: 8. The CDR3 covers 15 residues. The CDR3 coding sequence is TGCGCCAGCAGCACTCGACAGGGGATCCCCTACGAGCAGTACTTC. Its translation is CASSTRQGIPYEQYF.

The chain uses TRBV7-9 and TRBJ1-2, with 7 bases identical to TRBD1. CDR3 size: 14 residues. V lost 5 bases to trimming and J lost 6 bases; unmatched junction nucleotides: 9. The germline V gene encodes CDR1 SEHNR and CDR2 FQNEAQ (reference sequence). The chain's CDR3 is CASSPRQGVHGYTF. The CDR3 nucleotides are TGTGCCAGCAGCCCACGACAGGGCGTTCATGGCTACACCTTC.